The clone carrying this T cell receptor beta chain appeared a few times. CDR3 size: 16 residues. Germline V gives CDR1 SGHNT, CDR2 YENEEA. V lost 2 bases and J 2 bases, leaving 13 bases between the germline ends. These data belong to a study of radiotherapy plus CTLA-4 blockade in lung cancer. On the study more broadly: Disease control was achieved by less than 40% of patients, and objective responses by 18%.

The table came from immunoSEQ multiplex PCR; TCRdb's copy has only in-frame clones and leaves some out. The sample carries tens of thousands of clones, around 74% recorded once. The chain has TRBV11-3 and TRBJ2-1; TRBD2 might be the D (6 bases). Material: peripheral blood, obtained from a patient treated with radiotherapy plus ipilimumab. The sequence derives from a human donor with non-small cell lung cancer whose response to radiotherapy plus ipilimumab could not be evaluated. The CDR3 is CASSLRDGSPYNEQFF. The CDR3 nucleotides are TGTGCCAGCAGCTTACGAGACGGGAGCCCCTACAATGAGCAGTTCTTC.